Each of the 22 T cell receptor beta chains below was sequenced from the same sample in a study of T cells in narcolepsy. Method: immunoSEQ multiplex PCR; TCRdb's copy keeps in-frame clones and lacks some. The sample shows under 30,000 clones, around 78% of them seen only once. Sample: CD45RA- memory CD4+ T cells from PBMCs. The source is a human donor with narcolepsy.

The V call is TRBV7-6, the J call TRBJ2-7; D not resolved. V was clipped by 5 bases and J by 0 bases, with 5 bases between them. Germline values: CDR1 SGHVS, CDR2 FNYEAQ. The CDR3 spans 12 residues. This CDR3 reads CASSQISYEQYF. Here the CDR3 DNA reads TGTGCCAGCAGCCAAATCTCCTACGAGCAGTACTTC. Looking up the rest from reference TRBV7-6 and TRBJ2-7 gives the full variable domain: GAGVSQSPRYKVTKRGQDVALRCDPISGHVSLYWYRQALGQGPEFLTYFNYEAQQDKSGLPNDRFSAERPEGSISTLTIQRTEQRDSAMYRCASSQISYEQYFGPGTRLTVT.

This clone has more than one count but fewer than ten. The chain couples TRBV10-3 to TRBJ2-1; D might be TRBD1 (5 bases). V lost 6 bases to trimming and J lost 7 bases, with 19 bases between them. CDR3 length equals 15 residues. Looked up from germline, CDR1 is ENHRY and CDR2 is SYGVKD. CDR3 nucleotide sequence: TGTGCCATCAGGGCAGGGTTTTCTCCGATAAATGAGCAGTTCTTC. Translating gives CAIRAGFSPINEQFF.

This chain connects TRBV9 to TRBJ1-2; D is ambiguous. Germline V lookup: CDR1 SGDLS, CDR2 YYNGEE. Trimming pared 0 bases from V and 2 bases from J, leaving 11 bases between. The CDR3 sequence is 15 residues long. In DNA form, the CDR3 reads TGTGCCAGCAGCGTAGCTATGGCAGAAAACTATGGCTACACCTTC. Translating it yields CASSVAMAENYGYTF.

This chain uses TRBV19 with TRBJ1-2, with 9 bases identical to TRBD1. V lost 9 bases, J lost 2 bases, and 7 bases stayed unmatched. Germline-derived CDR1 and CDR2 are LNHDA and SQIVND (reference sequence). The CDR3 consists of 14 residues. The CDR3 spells CASWDRAGNYGYTF. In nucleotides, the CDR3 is TGTGCCAGCTGGGACAGGGCCGGCAACTATGGCTACACCTTC.

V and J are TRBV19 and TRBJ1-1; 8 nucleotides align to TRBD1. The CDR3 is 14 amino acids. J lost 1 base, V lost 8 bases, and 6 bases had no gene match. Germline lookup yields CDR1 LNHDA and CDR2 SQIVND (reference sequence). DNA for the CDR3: TGTGCCAGTCAGCCGACAGGGGCGAACACTGAAGCTTTCTTT. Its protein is CASQPTGANTEAFF.

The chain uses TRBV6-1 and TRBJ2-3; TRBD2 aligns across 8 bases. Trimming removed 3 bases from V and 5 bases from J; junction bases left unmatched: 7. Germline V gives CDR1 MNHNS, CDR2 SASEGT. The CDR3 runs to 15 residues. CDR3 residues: CASSDGPGGRDTQYF. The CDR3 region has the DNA TGTGCCAGCAGTGACGGTCCGGGGGGGCGAGATACGCAGTATTTT.

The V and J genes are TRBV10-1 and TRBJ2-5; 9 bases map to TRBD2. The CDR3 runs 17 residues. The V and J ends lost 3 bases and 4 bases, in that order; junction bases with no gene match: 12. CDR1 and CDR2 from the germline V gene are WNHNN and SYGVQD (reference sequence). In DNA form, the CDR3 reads TGCGCCAGCAGTGAAAAAAGGCCAGCGGGGGGCCTAGAGACCCAGTACTTC. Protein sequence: CASSEKRPAGGLETQYF.

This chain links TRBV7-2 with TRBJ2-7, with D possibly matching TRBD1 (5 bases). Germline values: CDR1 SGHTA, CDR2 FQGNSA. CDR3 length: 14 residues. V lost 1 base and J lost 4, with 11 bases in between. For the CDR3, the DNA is TGTGCCAGCAGCTTAGAGCAGGGTGTATACGAGCAGTACTTC. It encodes CASSLEQGVYEQYF.

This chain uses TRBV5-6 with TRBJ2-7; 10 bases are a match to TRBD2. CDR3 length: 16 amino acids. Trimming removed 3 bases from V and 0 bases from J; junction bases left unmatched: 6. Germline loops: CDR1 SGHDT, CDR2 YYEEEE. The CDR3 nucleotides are TGTGCCAGCAGCTCCGGACTAGCGGACAACTCCTACGAGCAGTACTTC. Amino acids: CASSSGLADNSYEQYF.

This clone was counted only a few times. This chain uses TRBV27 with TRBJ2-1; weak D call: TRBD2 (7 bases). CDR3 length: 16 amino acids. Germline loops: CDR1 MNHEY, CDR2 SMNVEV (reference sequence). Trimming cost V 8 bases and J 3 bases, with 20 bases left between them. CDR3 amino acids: CASGTTRGIGYNEQFF. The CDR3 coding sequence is TGTGCCAGCGGGACTACCAGGGGTATCGGCTACAATGAGCAGTTCTTC.

The CDR3 nucleotides read TGTGCCAGCAGTTCAGGCAAGGCCGGGCAGGTCTACGAGCAGTACTTC. Translation: CASSSGKAGQVYEQYF. V and J are TRBV27 and TRBJ2-5; the D is unclear. The end of the DNA is better explained by TRBJ2-7, so the J call may be wrong. From germline, CDR1 is MNHEY and CDR2 SMNVEV (reference sequence). CDR3 length equals 16 residues.

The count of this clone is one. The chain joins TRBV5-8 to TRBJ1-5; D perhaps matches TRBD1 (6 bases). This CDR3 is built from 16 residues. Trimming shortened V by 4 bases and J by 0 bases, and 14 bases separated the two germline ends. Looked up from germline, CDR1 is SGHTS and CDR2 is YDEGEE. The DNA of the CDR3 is TGTGCCAGCAGCCACGGACAGTCCTATAGCAATCAGCCCCAGCATTTT. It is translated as CASSHGQSYSNQPQHF.

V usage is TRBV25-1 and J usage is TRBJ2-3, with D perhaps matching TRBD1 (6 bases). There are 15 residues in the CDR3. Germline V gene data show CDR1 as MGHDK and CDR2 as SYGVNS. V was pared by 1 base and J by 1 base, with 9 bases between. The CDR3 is CASSEWGLGTDTQYF. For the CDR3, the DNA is TGTGCCAGCAGTGAATGGGGGCTAGGCACAGATACGCAGTATTTT.

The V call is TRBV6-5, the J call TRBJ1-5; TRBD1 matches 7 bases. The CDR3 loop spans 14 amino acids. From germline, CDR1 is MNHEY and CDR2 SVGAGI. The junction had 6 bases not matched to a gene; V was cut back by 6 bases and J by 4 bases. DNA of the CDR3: TGTGCCAGCAGCTCAGGGGGTAAGAATCAGCCCCAGCATTTT. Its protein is CASSSGGKNQPQHF.

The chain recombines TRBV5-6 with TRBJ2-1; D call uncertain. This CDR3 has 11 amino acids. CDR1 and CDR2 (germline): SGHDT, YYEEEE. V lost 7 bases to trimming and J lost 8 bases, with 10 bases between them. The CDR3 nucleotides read TGTGCCAGCCCTCCGTCCCATGAGCAGTTCTTC. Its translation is CASPPSHEQFF. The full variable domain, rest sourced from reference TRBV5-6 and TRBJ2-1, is DAGVTQSPTHLIKTRGQQVTLRCSPKSGHDTVSWYQQALGQGPQFIFQYYEEEERQRGNFPDRFSGHQFPNYSSELNVNALLLGDSALYLCASPPSHEQFFGPGTRLTVL.

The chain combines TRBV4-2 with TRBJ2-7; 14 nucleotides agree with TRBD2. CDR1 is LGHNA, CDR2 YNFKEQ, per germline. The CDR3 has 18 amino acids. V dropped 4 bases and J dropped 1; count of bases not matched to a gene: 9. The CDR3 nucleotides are TGTGCCAGCAGCCCTCAGACTAGCGGGGGGGCCCAATCCTACGAGCAGTACTTC. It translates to CASSPQTSGGAQSYEQYF.

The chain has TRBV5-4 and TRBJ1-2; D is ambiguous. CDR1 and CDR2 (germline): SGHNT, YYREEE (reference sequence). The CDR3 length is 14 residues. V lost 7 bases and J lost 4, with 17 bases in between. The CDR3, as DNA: TGTGCCAGCGTACCTTCAGGAAAGACCTATGGCTACACCTTC. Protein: CASVPSGKTYGYTF.

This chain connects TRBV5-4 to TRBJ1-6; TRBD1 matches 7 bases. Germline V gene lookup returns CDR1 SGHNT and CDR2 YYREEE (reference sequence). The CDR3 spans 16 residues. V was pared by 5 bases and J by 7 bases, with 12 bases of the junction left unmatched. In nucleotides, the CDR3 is TGTGCCAGCAGGAGGGACAGTCCGAACCCGAATTCACCCCTCCACTTT. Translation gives CASRRDSPNPNSPLHF.

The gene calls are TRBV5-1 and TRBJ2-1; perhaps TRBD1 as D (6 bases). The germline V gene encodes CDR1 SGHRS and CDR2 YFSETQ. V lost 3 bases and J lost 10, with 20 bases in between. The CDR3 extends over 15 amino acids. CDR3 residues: CASSWTPTGSTEQFF. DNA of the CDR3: TGCGCCAGCAGCTGGACCCCGACAGGTTCTACGGAGCAGTTCTTC.

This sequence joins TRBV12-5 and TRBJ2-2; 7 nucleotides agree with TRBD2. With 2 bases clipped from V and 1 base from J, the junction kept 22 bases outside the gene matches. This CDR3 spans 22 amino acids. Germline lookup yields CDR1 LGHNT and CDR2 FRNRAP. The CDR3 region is CASGLLPKAGRILRMNTGELFF. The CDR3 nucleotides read TGTGCTAGTGGTTTGTTACCCAAAGCGGGGCGGATTCTAAGAATGAACACCGGGGAGCTGTTTTTT.

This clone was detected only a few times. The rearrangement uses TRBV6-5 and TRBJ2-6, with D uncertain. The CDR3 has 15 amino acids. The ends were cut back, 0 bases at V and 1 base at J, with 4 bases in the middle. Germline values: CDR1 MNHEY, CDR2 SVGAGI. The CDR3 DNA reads TGTGCCAGCAGTTACTCTGGGTCTGGGGCCAACGTCCTGACTTTC. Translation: CASSYSGSGANVLTF.

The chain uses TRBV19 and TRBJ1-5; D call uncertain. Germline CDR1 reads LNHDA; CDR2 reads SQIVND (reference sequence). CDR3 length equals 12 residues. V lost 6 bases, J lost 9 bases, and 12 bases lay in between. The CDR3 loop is CASSEGATPQHF. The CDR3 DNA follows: TGTGCCAGTAGCGAAGGCGCCACGCCCCAGCATTTT.